This T cell receptor (beta chain) was sequenced during a study of T-cell memory formation after mild COVID-19. TCRdb reanalysed the 5' RACE reads using MiXCR and keeps one entry per CDR3 protein. The table records more than 350,000 distinct CDR3 sequences, around 21% of them present only once. The CDR3 totals 13 residues. Trimming took 7 bases from V and 3 from J; bases not matched to a gene: 4. Germline loops: CDR1 LNHDA, CDR2 SQIVND (reference sequence). This rearrangement joins TRBV19 to TRBJ2-7; TRBD1 matches at 9 bases. Sequenced: PBMCs or a T cell subset sorted from them (not recorded which). The clonotype was recovered from an adult woman who had mild COVID-19 (a few samples of this study predate the infection). Cell type and time point are not known. The CDR3 region is CASKTTGGYEQYF. In nucleotides, the CDR3 is TGTGCCAGTAAGACGACAGGGGGCTACGAGCAGTACTTC.